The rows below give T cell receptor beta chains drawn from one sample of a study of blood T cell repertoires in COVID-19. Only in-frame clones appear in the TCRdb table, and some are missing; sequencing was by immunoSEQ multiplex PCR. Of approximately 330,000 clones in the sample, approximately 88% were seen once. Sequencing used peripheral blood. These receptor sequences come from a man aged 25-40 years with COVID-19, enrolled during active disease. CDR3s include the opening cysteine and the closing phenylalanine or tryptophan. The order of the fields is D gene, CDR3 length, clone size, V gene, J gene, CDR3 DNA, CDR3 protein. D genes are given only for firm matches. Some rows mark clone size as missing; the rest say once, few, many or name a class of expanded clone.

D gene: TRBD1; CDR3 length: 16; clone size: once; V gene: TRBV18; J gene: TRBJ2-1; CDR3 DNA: TGTGCCAGCTCACCACCGGGCAGGGGGCAGTACAATGAGCAGTTCTTC; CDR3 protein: CASSPPGRGQYNEQFF
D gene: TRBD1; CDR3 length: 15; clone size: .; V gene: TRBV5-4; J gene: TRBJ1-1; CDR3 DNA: TGTGCCAGCAGCCGTCAACAGGGGGCAAGCACTGAAGCTTTCTTT; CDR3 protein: CASSRQQGASTEAFF
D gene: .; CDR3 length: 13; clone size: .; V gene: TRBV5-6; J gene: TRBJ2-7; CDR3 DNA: TGTGCCAGCAGCTTGGAATCGCGGGGAGAGCAGTACTTC; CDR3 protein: CASSLESRGEQYF
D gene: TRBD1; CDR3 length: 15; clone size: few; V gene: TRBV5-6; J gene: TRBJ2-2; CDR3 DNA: TGTGCCAGCAGCCGGGGACAGGTGAACACCGGGGAGCTGTTTTTT; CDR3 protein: CASSRGQVNTGELFF
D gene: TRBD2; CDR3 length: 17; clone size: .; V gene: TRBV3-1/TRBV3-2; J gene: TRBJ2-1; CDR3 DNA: TGTGCCAGCAGCCAAGTTCGCCTAGCGGGAGGAGGCAATGAGCAGTTCTTC; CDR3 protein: CASSQVRLAGGGNEQFF
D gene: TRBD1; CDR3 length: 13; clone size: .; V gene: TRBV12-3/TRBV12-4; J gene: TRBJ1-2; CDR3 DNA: TGTGCCAGCAGTTCAGGACAGGGTCAAGGCTACACCTTC; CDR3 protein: CASSSGQGQGYTF
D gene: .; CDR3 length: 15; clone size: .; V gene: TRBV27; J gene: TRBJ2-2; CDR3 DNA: TGTGCCAGCAGTACCAGGGTCCTGGACACCGGGGAGCTGTTTTTT; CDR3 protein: CASSTRVLDTGELFF
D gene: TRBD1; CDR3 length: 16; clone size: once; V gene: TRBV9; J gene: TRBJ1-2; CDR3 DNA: TGTGCCAGCAGCGTAGGGCAGGGGGCGTCCAACTATGGCTACACCTTC; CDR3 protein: CASSVGQGASNYGYTF
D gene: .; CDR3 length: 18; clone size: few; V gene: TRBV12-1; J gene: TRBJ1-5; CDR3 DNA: TGTGCCAGCAGCAGATGCCGGGACAGATGGATTAGCAATCAGCCCCAGCATTTT; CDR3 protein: CASSRCRDRWISNQPQHF
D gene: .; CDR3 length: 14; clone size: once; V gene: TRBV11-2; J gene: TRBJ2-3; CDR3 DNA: TGTGCCAGCAGCTTGGCGGTCTCCCGCGATACGCAGTATTTT; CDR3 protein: CASSLAVSRDTQYF
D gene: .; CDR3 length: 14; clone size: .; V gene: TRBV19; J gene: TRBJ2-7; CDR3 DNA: TGTGCCAGTAGTCTCACCAGGGACTCCTACGAGCAGTACTTC; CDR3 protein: CASSLTRDSYEQYF
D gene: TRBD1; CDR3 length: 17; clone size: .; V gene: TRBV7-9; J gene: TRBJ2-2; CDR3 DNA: TGTGCCAGCAGCTTCTTTGTGTGGGACAGGGACACCGGGGAGCTGTTTTTT; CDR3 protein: CASSFFVWDRDTGELFF
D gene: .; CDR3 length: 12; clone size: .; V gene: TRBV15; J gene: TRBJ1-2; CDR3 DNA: TGTGCCACCAGCAGGGGGACTTGGAGTTACACCTTC; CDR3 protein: CATSRGTWSYTF
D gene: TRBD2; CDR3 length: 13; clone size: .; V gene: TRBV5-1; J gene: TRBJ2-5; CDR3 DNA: TGCGCCAGCAAGGGACTAGCAATGGAGACCCAGTACTTC; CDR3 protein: CASKGLAMETQYF
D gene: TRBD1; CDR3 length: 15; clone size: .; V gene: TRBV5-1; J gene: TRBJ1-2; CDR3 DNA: TGCGCCAGCAGCCCCGGGACAGGGCACGACTATGGCTACACCTTC; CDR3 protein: CASSPGTGHDYGYTF
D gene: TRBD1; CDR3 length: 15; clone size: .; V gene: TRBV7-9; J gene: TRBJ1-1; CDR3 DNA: TGTGCCAGCAGCTCCCTAACAGGGGAGGACACTGAAGCTTTCTTT; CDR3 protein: CASSSLTGEDTEAFF
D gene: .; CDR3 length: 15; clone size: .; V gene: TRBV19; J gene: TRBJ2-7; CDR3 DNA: TGTGCCAGTAGTTACAACAGGGATTGGTCCTACGAGCAGTACTTC; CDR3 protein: CASSYNRDWSYEQYF
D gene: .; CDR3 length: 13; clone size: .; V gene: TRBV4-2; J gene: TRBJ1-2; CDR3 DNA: TGTGCCAGCAGCCCATTGAGCGGCTATGGCTACACCTTC; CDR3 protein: CASSPLSGYGYTF
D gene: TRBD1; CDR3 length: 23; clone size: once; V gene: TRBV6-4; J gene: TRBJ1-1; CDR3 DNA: TGTGCCAGCAGTGACTCGAATCGGCAGGGGGCCGCGCTGTTCCCCCGAATGAACACTGAAGCTTTCTTT; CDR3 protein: CASSDSNRQGAALFPRMNTEAFF
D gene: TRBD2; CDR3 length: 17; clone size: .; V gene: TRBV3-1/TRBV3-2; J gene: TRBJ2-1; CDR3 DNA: TGTGCCAGCAGCCAAGCATTCGGGACTAGCGGGTACAATGAGCAGTTCTTC; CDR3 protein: CASSQAFGTSGYNEQFF
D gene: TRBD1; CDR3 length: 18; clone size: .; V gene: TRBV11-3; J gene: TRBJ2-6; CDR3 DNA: TGTGCCAGCAGCTTAGGAGGGACAGTAAGCTCTGGGGCCAACGTCCTGACTTTC; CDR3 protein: CASSLGGTVSSGANVLTF
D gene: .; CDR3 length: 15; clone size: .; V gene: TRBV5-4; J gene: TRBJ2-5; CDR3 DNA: TGTGCCAGCAGCCCGGGGGGCAGCCTCCAAGAGACCCAGTACTTC; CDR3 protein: CASSPGGSLQETQYF
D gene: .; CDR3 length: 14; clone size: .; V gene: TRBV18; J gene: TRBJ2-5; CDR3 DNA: TGTGCCAGCTCACCGGACAGAGTACAAGAGACCCAGTACTTC; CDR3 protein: CASSPDRVQETQYF
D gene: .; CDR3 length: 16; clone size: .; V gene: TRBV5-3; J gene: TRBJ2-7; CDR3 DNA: TGTGCCAGAAGACTCCCACCACGATATCGGTCCTACGAGCAGTACTTC; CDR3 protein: CARRLPPRYRSYEQYF
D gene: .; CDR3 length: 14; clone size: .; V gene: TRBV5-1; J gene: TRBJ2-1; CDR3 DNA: TGCGCCAGCAGCTTCCTCCTCTCCTACAATGAGCAGTTCTTC; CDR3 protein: CASSFLLSYNEQFF
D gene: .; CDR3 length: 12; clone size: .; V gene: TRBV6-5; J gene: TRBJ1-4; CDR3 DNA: TGTGCCAGCAGGAAGGGAGGTGAAAAACTGTTTTTT; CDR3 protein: CASRKGGEKLFF
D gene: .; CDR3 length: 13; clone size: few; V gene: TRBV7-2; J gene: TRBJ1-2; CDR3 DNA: TGTGCCAGCAGCGACCGACAGGCCTATGGCTACACCTTC; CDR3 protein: CASSDRQAYGYTF
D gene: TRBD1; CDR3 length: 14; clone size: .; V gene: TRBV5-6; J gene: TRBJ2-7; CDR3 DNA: TGTGCCAGCAGGTTGGGGCGGACAGGGCCCGAGCAGTACTTC; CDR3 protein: CASRLGRTGPEQYF
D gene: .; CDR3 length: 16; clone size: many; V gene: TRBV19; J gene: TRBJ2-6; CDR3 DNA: TGTGCCAGTAGTTGGGGCGGAAGTTCTGGGGCCAACGTCCTGACTTTC; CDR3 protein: CASSWGGSSGANVLTF
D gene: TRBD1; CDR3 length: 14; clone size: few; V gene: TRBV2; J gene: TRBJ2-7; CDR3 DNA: TGTGCCAGCAGTATACGGGACAGGGACTACGAGCAGTACTTC; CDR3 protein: CASSIRDRDYEQYF
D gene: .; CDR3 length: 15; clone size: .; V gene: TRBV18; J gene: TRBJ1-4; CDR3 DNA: TGTGCCAGCTCACCGGGGCGCCAGGGCCACGAAAAACTGTTTTTT; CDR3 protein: CASSPGRQGHEKLFF
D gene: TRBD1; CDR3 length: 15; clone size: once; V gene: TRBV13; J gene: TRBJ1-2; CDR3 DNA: TGTGCCAGCAGCTTCGGGGACAGGGGTAACTATGGCTACACCTTC; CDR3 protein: CASSFGDRGNYGYTF
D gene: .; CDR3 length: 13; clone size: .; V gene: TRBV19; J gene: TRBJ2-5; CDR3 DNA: TGTGCCAGTAGTACGAGGCAGCGAGAGACCCAGTACTTC; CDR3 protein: CASSTRQRETQYF
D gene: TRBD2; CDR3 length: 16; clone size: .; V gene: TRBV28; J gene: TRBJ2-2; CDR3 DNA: TGTGCCAGCAGCCCTAGCGGGAGGGCCGGGACCGGGGAGCTGTTTTTT; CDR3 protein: CASSPSGRAGTGELFF
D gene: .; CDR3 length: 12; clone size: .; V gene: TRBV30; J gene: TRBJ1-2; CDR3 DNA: TGTGCCTGGAGTGTAATATACTATGGCTACACCTTC; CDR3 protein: CAWSVIYYGYTF
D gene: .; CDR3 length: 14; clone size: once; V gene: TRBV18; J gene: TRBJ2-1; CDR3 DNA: TGTGCCAGCTCAGACACGGTGGCCGTCAATGAGCAGTTCTTC; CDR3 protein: CASSDTVAVNEQFF
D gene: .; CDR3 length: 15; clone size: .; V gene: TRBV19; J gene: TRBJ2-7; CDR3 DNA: TGTGCCAGTAGAAAGACAGACTTCGAAACCTACGAGCAGTACTTC; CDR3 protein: CASRKTDFETYEQYF
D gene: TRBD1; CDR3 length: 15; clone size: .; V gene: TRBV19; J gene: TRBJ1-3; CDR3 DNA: TGTGCCAGTACCCCGGGACAGGGGACTGGAAACACCATATATTTT; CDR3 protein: CASTPGQGTGNTIYF
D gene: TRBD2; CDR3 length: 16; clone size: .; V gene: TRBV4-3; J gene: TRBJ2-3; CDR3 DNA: TGCGCCAGCAGCCAAGATCCTAGCGGGGGGTGGAATACGCAGTATTTT; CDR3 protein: CASSQDPSGGWNTQYF